This TCR beta chain originates from a study of glioma-infiltrating T cells. Study-wide points: Gliomas, especially low-grade, showed above-expected tissue-blood divergence; non-neoplastic patients showed below. Tissue and blood shared very few CDR3 sequences.

The iRepertoire nested amplicon-rescue multiplex PCR amplified TCR alpha and beta CDR3s from RNA. Tissue mRNA or PBMC total RNA, roughly 90-450 ng, went into one-step reverse transcription and amplification. Using its own MiXCR run on the multiplex PCR reads, TCRdb lists one record per CDR3 protein. The sample shows 150,000 to 200,000 distinct CDR3 sequences, 30% to 40% of them seen only once. Notes on this clonotype: Its antigen is as yet unknown. The junction departs from the called germline gene at one end, perhaps through a read error.

Specimen: glioma tissue, nonneoplastic brain tissue, or PBMCs (not recorded which). This sequence was found in a human donor with low-grade glioma or glioblastoma, undergoing nonglioma brain surgery, or in good health (not recorded which).

The CDR3 is CSTNGLLYSYNF. The DNA for the CDR3 is TGCAGTACGAACGGGCTACTTTATAGCTACAACTTC. The chain employs TRBV20-1 and TRBJ1-2; unclear D gene. Germline V gene lookup returns CDR1 DFQATT and CDR2 SNEGSKA (reference sequence). The CDR3 contains 12 residues.